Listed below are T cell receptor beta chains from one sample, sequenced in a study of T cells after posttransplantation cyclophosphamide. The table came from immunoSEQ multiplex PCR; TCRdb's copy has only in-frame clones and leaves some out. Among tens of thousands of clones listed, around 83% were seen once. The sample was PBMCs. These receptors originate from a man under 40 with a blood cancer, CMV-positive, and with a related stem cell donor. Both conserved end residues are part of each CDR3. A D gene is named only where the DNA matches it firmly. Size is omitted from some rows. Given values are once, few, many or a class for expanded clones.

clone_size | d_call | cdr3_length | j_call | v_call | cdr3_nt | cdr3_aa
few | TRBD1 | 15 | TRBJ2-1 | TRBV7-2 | TGTGCCAGCAGCCACCAGGGACACCCGACAGGGTACCAGTTCTTC | CASSHQGHPTGYQFF
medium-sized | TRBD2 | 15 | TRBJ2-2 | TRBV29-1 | TGCAGCGTTGAACTAGCGGGAGTAAACACCGGGGAGCTGTTTTTT | CSVELAGVNTGELFF
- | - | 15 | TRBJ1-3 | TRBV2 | TGTGCCAGCGGTAAGGGGATAAGCTCTGGAAACACCATATATTTT | CASGKGISSGNTIYF
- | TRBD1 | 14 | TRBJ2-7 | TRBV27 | TGTGCCAGCAGTCCGGGACAGGGTTTACGCGAGCAGTACTTC | CASSPGQGLREQYF
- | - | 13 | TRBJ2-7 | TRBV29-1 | TGCAGCGTGGGCCACGAGACAACCTACGAGCAGTACTTC | CSVGHETTYEQYF
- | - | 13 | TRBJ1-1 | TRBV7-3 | TGTGCCAGCAGCCGTGACAGGAACACTGAAGCTTTCTTT | CASSRDRNTEAFF
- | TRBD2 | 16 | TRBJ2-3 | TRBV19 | TGTGCCAGTAGTATCGGAGCGGGAGTTGGCACAGATACGCAGTATTTT | CASSIGAGVGTDTQYF
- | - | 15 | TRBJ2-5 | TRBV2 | TGTGCCAGCGTACGGCGACTAGTTCTACAAGAGACCCAGTACTTC | CASVRRLVLQETQYF
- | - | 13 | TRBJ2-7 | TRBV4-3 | TGCGCCAGCAGCCAAGTAGTTGGCTACGAGCAGTACTTC | CASSQVVGYEQYF
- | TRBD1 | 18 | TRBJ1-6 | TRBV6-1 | TGTGCCAGCAGTGAACTGGGACAGGGTTCATCCTATAATTCACCCCTCCACTTT | CASSELGQGSSYNSPLHF
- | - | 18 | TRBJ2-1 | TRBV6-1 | TGTGCCAGCAGTGCCCTATGGCGAGCGATAATTACCTACAATGAGCAGTTCTTC | CASSALWRAIITYNEQFF
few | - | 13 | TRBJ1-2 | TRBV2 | TGTGCCAGCAGTGAACAGATATTCTATGGCTACACCTTC | CASSEQIFYGYTF
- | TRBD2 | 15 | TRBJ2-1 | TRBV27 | TGTGCCAGCAGCTTAAAGCCGGGAGGAATAAATGAGCAGTTCTTC | CASSLKPGGINEQFF
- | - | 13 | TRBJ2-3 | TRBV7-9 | TGTGCCAGCAGCACCGGGTTGGCAGATACGCAGTATTTT | CASSTGLADTQYF
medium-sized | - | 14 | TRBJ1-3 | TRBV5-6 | TGTGCCAGCAGCTTGGGGGCCCTCCGAAACACCATATATTTT | CASSLGALRNTIYF
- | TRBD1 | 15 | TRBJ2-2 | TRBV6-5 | TGTGCCAGCAGTTACGGGGACAGGTTCGCCGGGGAGCTGTTTTTT | CASSYGDRFAGELFF
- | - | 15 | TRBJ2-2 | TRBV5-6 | TGTGCCAGCAGCGTGGTGGACTTGGACACCGGGGAGCTGTTTTTT | CASSVVDLDTGELFF
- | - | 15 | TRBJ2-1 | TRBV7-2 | TGTGCCAGCAGCTTAAGGGAGACTAGGGGCGCTGAGCAGTTCTTC | CASSLRETRGAEQFF
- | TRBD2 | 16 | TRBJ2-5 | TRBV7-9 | TGTGCCAGCAGCCGCCTAGCGGGAGAGGGGGAAGAGACCCAGTACTTC | CASSRLAGEGEETQYF
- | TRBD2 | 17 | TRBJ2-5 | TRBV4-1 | TGCGCCAGCAGCCAGGACAGGGAGCTAGCGGGAGAGGAGACCCAGTACTTC | CASSQDRELAGEETQYF
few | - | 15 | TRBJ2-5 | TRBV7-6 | TGTGCCAGCAGTTTATTTTCTAAAAGACAAGAGACCCAGTACTTC | CASSLFSKRQETQYF
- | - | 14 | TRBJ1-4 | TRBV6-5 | TGTGCCAGCAGTGACGGGGGGCGGAATGAAAAACTGTTTTTT | CASSDGGRNEKLFF
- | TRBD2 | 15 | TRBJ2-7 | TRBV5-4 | TGTGCCAGCAGCCGCTATACCGGGACTAATTACGAGCAGTACTTC | CASSRYTGTNYEQYF
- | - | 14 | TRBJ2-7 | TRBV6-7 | TGTGCCAACCCGGAGGGCCCTAATTATGGAGAGCAGTACTTC | CANPEGPNYGEQYF
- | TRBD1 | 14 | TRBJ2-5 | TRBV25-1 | TGTGCCAGCACCGAAACCGGGACAGGAGAGACCCAGTACTTC | CASTETGTGETQYF
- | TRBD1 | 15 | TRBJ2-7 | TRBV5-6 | TGTGCCAGCAGCTCTTACCGGGACAGGGGTTACGAGCAGTACTTC | CASSSYRDRGYEQYF
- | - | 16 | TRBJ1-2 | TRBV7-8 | TGTGCCAGCAGCTTAGCGAACAGGGAGAATAACTATGGCTACACCTTC | CASSLANRENNYGYTF
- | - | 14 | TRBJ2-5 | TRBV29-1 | TGCAGCGTTGAAGAATGGCAGGGGGGAGAGACCCAGTACTTC | CSVEEWQGGETQYF
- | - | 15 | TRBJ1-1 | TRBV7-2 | TGTGCCAGCAGCCCCCCCCAGAGGGCACACACTGAAGCTTTCTTT | CASSPPQRAHTEAFF
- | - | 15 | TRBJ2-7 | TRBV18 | TGTGCCAGCTCACCACCTCAGGGGCGCGGGTACGAGCAGTACTTC | CASSPPQGRGYEQYF
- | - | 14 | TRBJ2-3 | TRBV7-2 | TGTGCCAGCATGTCGGGGGTTATTACAGATACGCAGTATTTT | CASMSGVITDTQYF
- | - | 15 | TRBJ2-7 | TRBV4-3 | TGCGCCAGCAGCCATCAGGGTACTCCGCTTTACGAGCAGTACTTC | CASSHQGTPLYEQYF
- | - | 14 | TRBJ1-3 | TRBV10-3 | TGTGCCATCAGTCCGAGAGAGACTGGAAACACCATATATTTT | CAISPRETGNTIYF
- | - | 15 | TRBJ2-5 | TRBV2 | TGTGCCAGTCCGGGGGTGGCGGCGGCGGTAGGGACCCAGTACTTC | CASPGVAAAVGTQYF
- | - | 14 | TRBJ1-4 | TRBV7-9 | TGTGCCAGCAGCTTTAGCGCAACTAATGAAAAACTGTTTTTT | CASSFSATNEKLFF
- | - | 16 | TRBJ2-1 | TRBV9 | TGTGCCAGCAAACCCCTCTCCAGTACAGGGTCCAATGAGCAGTTCTTC | CASKPLSSTGSNEQFF
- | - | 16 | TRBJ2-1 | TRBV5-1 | TGCGCCAGCAGCAAAGGGGCCGGGTTCTCCTACAATGAGCAGTTCTTC | CASSKGAGFSYNEQFF
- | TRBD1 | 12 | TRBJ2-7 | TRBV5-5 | TGTGCCAGCAGCCTGGGACAGTACGAGCAGTACTTC | CASSLGQYEQYF
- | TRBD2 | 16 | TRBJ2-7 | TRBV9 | TGTGCCAGCAGCGGGCTTCTAGCGGGAGGGCCCGGGGAGCAGTACTTC | CASSGLLAGGPGEQYF
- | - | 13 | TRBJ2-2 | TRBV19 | TGTGCCAGTAGTATGTCAGTTCCCGGGGAGCTGTTTTTT | CASSMSVPGELFF
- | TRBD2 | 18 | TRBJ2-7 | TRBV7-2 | TGTGCCAGCAGCTTAGCGGGGGGGACTAGCGGGAGGCGGGATGAGCAGTACTTC | CASSLAGGTSGRRDEQYF